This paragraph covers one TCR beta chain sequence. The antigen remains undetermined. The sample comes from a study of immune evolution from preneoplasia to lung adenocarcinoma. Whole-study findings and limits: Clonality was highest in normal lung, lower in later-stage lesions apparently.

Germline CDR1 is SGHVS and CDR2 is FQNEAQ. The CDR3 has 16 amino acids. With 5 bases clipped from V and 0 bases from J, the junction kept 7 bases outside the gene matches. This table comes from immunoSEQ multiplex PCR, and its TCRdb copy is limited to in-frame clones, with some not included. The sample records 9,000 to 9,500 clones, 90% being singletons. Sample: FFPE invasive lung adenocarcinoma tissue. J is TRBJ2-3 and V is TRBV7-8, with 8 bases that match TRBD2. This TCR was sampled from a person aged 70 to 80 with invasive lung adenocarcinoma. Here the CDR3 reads CASSVLSGESTDTQYF. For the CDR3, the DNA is TGTGCCAGCAGCGTACTTAGCGGGGAAAGCACAGATACGCAGTATTTT.